This T cell receptor beta chain stems from a study of OX40 agonist ivuxolimab in advanced cancers. Whole-study context: It was ivuxolimab, an agonistic anti-OX40 (CD134) antibody, that patients were treated with. Dosing consisted of intravenous ivuxolimab at 0.01 to 10 mg/kg every 2 weeks.

Germline V lookup: CDR1 SGHNT, CDR2 YENEEA. The CDR3 consists of 15 residues. Trimming removed 0 bases from V and 2 bases from J; junction bases left unmatched: 1. Generated by immunoSEQ multiplex PCR, the TCRdb table keeps only in-frame clones and is missing some. The sample carries approximately 88,000 clones, more than 70% recorded once. The origin of this receptor is an adult with an advanced solid tumor such as melanoma, head and neck, liver or kidney cancer. The chain employs TRBV11-3 and TRBJ2-5; 9 nucleotides align to TRBD2. Material: CD4+ or CD8+ T cells sorted from blood, obtained in a trial of the OX40 agonist ivuxolimab. CDR3 sequence: CASSLEAGGQETQYF. The CDR3 region has the DNA TGTGCCAGCAGCTTAGAAGCGGGGGGACAAGAGACCCAGTACTTC.